The 22 T cell receptor beta chains given below trace back to one sample, sequenced in a study of tumor-infiltrating lymphocytes in primary liver carcinoma. Germline DNA was also extracted, while the blood RNA originated from unsorted whole blood. Synthesis of TCR beta cDNA was carried out from about 0.55 ug total RNA with a constant-region primer. Investigators got TCR beta libraries out of three nested multiplex PCR rounds, done with slightly modified ARM-PCR. TRBV1-TRBV30 forward primers and a C-beta reverse primer were used in the first two PCR rounds, which each ran for 9 to 10 cycles. TCRdb reprocessed the multiplex PCR reads via MiXCR and lists one record per CDR3 protein. The profile shows about 200,000 distinct CDR3 sequences, around three fifths of them singletons. Sample: peripheral blood. Receptor source: a woman aged 55-75 years with primary liver carcinoma and hepatitis B virus infection.

Remarks on this clonotype: Sequence at one end of the junction differs from germline and may be a read error. This chain connects TRBV29-1 to TRBJ1-2; 7 bases are a match to TRBD1. Germline CDR1 is SQVTM and CDR2 is ANQGSEA. The CDR3 consists of 16 residues. CDR3 DNA: TGCAGCCTTGAAGATCAGGGGGGTCGGTCGAGGGGCGGCTACACCTTC. It is translated as CSLEDQGGRSRGGYTF.

The chain couples TRBV5-1 to TRBJ2-3, with D possibly TRBD2 on 5 matching bases. This CDR3 has 16 residues. V dropped 7 bases and J dropped 2 bases, with 20 bases sitting between them. The germline V gene has CDR1 SGHRS and CDR2 YFSETQ. CDR3 in amino acids: CASRANRSESTDTQYF. DNA for the CDR3: TGCGCCAGCCGTGCAAACCGTAGCGAATCCACAGATACGCAGTATTTT.

Turning to this clonotype: The junction departs from germline at one end; a sequencing error may be responsible. This chain joins TRBV7-9 and TRBJ2-4; TRBD2 matches at 7 bases. The CDR3 consists of 17 residues. Per germline, CDR1 SEHNR and CDR2 FQNEAQ (reference sequence). Here the CDR3 DNA reads TGTGCCAGCAGCCCAGGGCGGGGGAAGCTAGCCAAAATCATTCAGTACTTC. Encoded protein: CASSPGRGKLAKIIQYF.

This clonotype was detected many times. The V call is TRBV12-5, the J call TRBJ2-1, with D possibly TRBD2 on 6 matching bases. Germline CDR1 is LGHNT and CDR2 is FRNRAP. V lost 0 bases, J lost 5 bases, and 17 bases lay in between. The CDR3 is made up of 17 amino acids. The DNA for the CDR3 is TGTGCTAGTGGTTTGGTAGGGTTTGGGACTCCACACAATGAGCAGTTCTTC. It codes for CASGLVGFGTPHNEQFF.

To note about this clonotype: This could be a read error, since a much larger clone is one nucleotide away. The genes are TRBV6-1 and TRBJ2-7; 14 bases line up with TRBD2. Per the germline V gene, CDR1 is MNHNS and CDR2 is SASEGT. The CDR3 runs 14 residues. The CDR3 coding sequence is TGTGCCGGCAGGCCGGGACTAGCGGGAGTCGAGCAGTACTTC. The encoded protein is CAGRPGLAGVEQYF.

Note on this clonotype: A much larger clone lies a single base off, so this may be a read error. This rearrangement joins TRBV6-1 to TRBJ2-5, with TRBD1 matching 8 bases. CDR1 and CDR2 from the germline V gene are MNHNS and SASEGT. This CDR3 region has 14 residues. The CDR3 loop is CVSSEAQGALAQYF. CDR3 coding DNA: TGTGTCAGCAGTGAAGCGCAGGGGGCGTTGGCCCAGTACTTC.

This chain connects TRBV10-3 to TRBJ2-3; 11 bases map to TRBD2. The CDR3 loop spans 15 amino acids. Germline trimming cut 0 bases from V and 5 bases from J; bases unmatched to any gene: 1. Germline loops: CDR1 ENHRY, CDR2 SYGVKD. The DNA for the CDR3 is TGTGCCATCAGTGAGTCAGGACTAGCGGGAGATACGCAGTATTTT. Protein product: CAISESGLAGDTQYF.

The J gene is TRBJ1-2, the V gene TRBV28; the D gene is possibly TRBD1 (6 bases). The V and J ends lost 5 bases and 2 bases respectively, with 15 bases between them. Germline V gene sequence: CDR1 MDHEN, CDR2 SYDVKM. The CDR3 spans 15 residues. Here the CDR3 DNA reads TGTGCCAGCAGTCTCCCATTCGGGACAAACTATGGCTACACCTTC. Its translation: CASSLPFGTNYGYTF.

About this clonotype: A much larger clone differs from this one at a single base, so this may be a read error. The CDR3 reads CTSSQGGPSTDTQYF. CDR3 coding DNA: TGTACCAGCAGCCAAGGGGGTCCCAGCACAGATACGCAGTATTTT. V gene TRBV4-2 combines with J gene TRBJ2-3, with D possibly matching TRBD1 (6 bases). CDR1 and CDR2 (germline): LGHNA, YNFKEQ. This CDR3 comprises 15 residues.

The sample holds many counts of this clonotype. This chain connects TRBV11-2 to TRBJ2-7; perhaps TRBD1 as D (7 bases). Trimming shortened V by 9 bases and J by 0 bases, and 12 bases separated the two germline ends. The CDR3 runs 13 residues. Germline CDR1 and CDR2: SGHAT and FQNNGV. In nucleotides, the CDR3 is TGTGCCAGTTGGCGGGACAGCTCCTACGAGCAGTACTTC. Residues: CASWRDSSYEQYF. The full variable domain, in which reference TRBV11-2 and TRBJ2-7 provide the parts outside the CDR3, is EAGVAQSPRYKIIEKRQSVAFWCNPISGHATLYWYQQILGQGPKLLIQFQNNGVVDDSQLPKDRFSAERLKGVDSTLKIQPAKLEDSAVYLCASWRDSSYEQYFGPGTRLTVT.

The V call is TRBV12-3 or TRBV12-4, the J call TRBJ1-5; 7 bases align to TRBD1. The CDR3 runs 16 residues. Trimming removed 2 bases from V and 6 bases from J; junction bases left unmatched: 10. The CDR3 loop reads CASSLWGQRGSQPQHF. The CDR3 nucleotides read TGTGCCAGCAGTTTATGGGGACAGAGGGGGAGTCAGCCCCAGCATTTT.

This chain uses TRBV11-2 with TRBJ2-3; no clear D gene. The CDR3 runs to 13 residues. V was shortened by 1 base and J by 6 bases, with 8 bases between the two germline ends. Germline V lookup: CDR1 SGHAT, CDR2 FQNNGV. The CDR3 sequence is CASSLGSADTQYF. As DNA, the CDR3 is TGTGCCAGCAGCTTAGGCAGCGCTGATACGCAGTATTTT.

A word on this clonotype: The CDR3 ends on some other residue instead of the conserved phenylalanine or tryptophan, so this is likely a read error. The gene calls are TRBV11-2 and TRBJ2-1; TRBD2 aligns across 7 bases. This CDR3 spans 15 amino acids. V shed 4 bases, J shed 7 bases, and the junction held 10 bases outside the gene matches. The germline V gene encodes CDR1 SGHAT and CDR2 FQNNGV. CDR3 nucleotide sequence: TGTGCCAGCAGCTGGTCCAGCGGGACTAATAATGAGCAGTTCCTC. Translation: CASSWSSGTNNEQFL.

A note on this clonotype: The junction differs from germline at one of its ends, possibly a read error. The chain recombines TRBV11-3 with TRBJ2-7, with D uncertain. This CDR3 spans 13 amino acids. The germline V gene encodes CDR1 SGHNT and CDR2 YENEEA. This CDR3 is CANSLGRWGEQYF. DNA of the CDR3: TGTGCCAACAGCTTAGGTCGCTGGGGCGAGCAGTACTTC.

This sequence joins TRBV12-3 or TRBV12-4 and TRBJ1-5; tentative D call: TRBD1 (5 bases). CDR3 length: 16 residues. With 3 bases removed from V and 4 bases from J, the gap between germline ends came to 16 bases. CDR3 nucleotide sequence: TGTGCCAGCAGTTTGACGGGGGTGTGTGGGAATCAGCCCCAGCATTTT. This gives the protein CASSLTGVCGNQPQHF.

As for this clonotype: One junction end does not reproduce the germline sequence, and a read error may be involved. V is TRBV12-5 and J is TRBJ2-2, with 9 bases matching TRBD1. The CDR3 contains 14 residues. Germline V gives CDR1 LGHNT, CDR2 FRNRAP. CDR3 residues: CVSGFLQGAGGLFF. In DNA form, the CDR3 reads TGTGTTAGTGGATTCCTACAGGGGGCCGGGGGGCTGTTTTTT.

This clonotype ranks as medium-sized. The genes are TRBV11-2 and TRBJ2-1; 9 bases line up with TRBD2. The CDR3 loop spans 16 amino acids. The germline V gene encodes CDR1 SGHAT and CDR2 FQNNGV. J lost 8 bases, V lost 3 bases, and 11 bases had no gene match. The CDR3 reads CASSFKAGGLVDEQFF. CDR3 DNA sequence: TGTGCCAGCAGCTTCAAAGCGGGAGGATTGGTGGATGAGCAGTTCTTC.

Notes on this clonotype: This may be a read error: a much more frequent sequence differs by one nucleotide. The CDR3 reads CTANLPSAGRRSYEQYF. DNA for the CDR3: TGCACTGCAAATCTCCCCTCAGCGGGACGGAGATCCTACGAGCAGTACTTC. The genes are TRBV20-1 and TRBJ2-7; 7 nucleotides align to TRBD2. The CDR3 is 17 residues long. CDR1 is DFQATT and CDR2 is SNEGSKA in the germline V gene (reference sequence).

Notes on this clonotype: One end of the junction is discordant with germline, which a read error may explain. The chain carries TRBV11-1 and TRBJ2-3; no definite D call. Per the germline V gene, CDR1 is SGHAT and CDR2 is FQDESV (reference sequence). The CDR3 extends over 14 amino acids. CDR3: CASSLGHGTDTQYF. CDR3 bases: TGTGCTAGCAGCTTAGGGCATGGCACAGATACGCAGTATTTT.

This rearrangement joins TRBV5-1 to TRBJ2-5; possibly TRBD2 for D (6 bases). The CDR3 spans 16 residues. Trimming shortened V by 4 bases and J by 4 bases, and 20 bases separated the two germline ends. The germline gives CDR1 SGHRS, CDR2 YFSETQ. The CDR3 sequence: CASSPDLPGVGETQYF. The CDR3 coding sequence is TGCGCCAGCAGCCCGGATCTTCCGGGAGTGGGAGAGACCCAGTACTTC.

To note about this clonotype: A read error may be the cause here, since a much bigger clone is one base away. The chain couples TRBV12-3 or TRBV12-4 to TRBJ2-7; TRBD2 matches at 10 bases. The CDR3 totals 15 residues. The CDR3 here is CPSRDSGRLSYEQYF. CDR3 nucleotides: TGTCCCAGCAGAGATAGCGGGAGGCTTTCCTACGAGCAGTACTTC.

This chain uses TRBV28 with TRBJ2-1; TRBD2 matches at 7 bases. Germline V CDR1 and CDR2: MDHEN, SYDVKM. V was pared by 2 bases and J by 2 bases, with 3 bases of the junction left unmatched. This CDR3 region has 15 residues. Written as DNA, the CDR3 is TGTGCCAGCAGTTTAAAGCTAGCGGCCTACAATGAGCAGTTCTTC. The encoded protein is CASSLKLAAYNEQFF.